Listed here are 22 T cell receptor beta chains from one sample, sequenced in a study of shared clonotypes between healthy human individuals. Method: immunoSEQ multiplex PCR; TCRdb's copy keeps in-frame clones and lacks some. The sample records some 900,000 clones, 70% to 85% being singletons. Sequencing was performed on memory CD4+ T cells sorted from blood. As to subset: CD45RA-negative fraction. These receptors were obtained from a young man in good health.

This chain connects TRBV5-1 to TRBJ2-1, with D unresolved. Trimming took off 4 bases at V and 7 bases at J, with 15 bases between the two ends. Germline V CDR1 and CDR2: SGHRS, YFSETQ. The CDR3 is 14 residues long. The CDR3 DNA reads as TGCGCCAGCAGCGCGACACACCTGGTGAATGAGCAGTTCTTC. Its protein product is CASSATHLVNEQFF.

This chain connects TRBV10-2 to TRBJ2-2; 13 nucleotides line up with TRBD2. CDR1 is WSHSY and CDR2 is SAAADI in the germline V gene. V was pared by 7 bases and J by 3 bases, with 2 bases of the junction left unmatched. The CDR3 length is 15 residues. CDR3 bases: TGCGCCAGCAAGGGACTAGCGGGGCACACCGGGGAGCTGTTTTTT. As protein: CASKGLAGHTGELFF.

As for this clone: With a much larger clone just one base away, this may be a read error. Other nucleotide sequences in the sample specify the same CDR3. The chain couples TRBV7-7 to TRBJ2-2; D not certain. The CDR3 is 12 residues long. Germline V gene data show CDR1 as SSHAT and CDR2 as FNYEAQ (reference sequence). This chain's CDR3 is CASSLNTGELFF. The DNA of the CDR3 is TGTGCTAGCAGCTTAAACACCGGGGAGCTGTTTTTT.

The rearrangement links TRBV30 to TRBJ1-1, with 10 bases aligning to TRBD1. In germline, CDR1 is GTSNPN, CDR2 SVGIG (reference sequence). This CDR3 has 13 residues. V was clipped by 3 bases and J by 10 bases; unmatched bases: 8. The CDR3: CAWSRTGGTGAFF. The CDR3 nucleotides read TGTGCCTGGAGCCGGACAGGGGGGACAGGAGCTTTCTTT.

This chain uses TRBV18 with TRBJ2-7; D might be TRBD1 (6 bases). CDR3 length equals 13 residues. CDR1 KGHSH and CDR2 LQKENI come from the germline V gene. Trimming pared 1 base from V and 7 bases from J, leaving 11 bases between. The CDR3 region has the DNA TGTGCCAGCTCACCACGAACAGGGTATGAGCAGTACTTC. Protein: CASSPRTGYEQYF. The complete variable domain, with remaining parts taken from reference TRBV18 and TRBJ2-7, reads NAGVMQNPRHLVRRRGQEARLRCSPMKGHSHVYWYRQLPEEGLKFMVYLQKENIIDESGMPKERFSAEFPKEGPSILRIQQVVRGDSAAYFCASSPRTGYEQYFGPGTRLTVT.

Of note for this clone: At one end, the junction sequence differs from germline, possibly due to a read error. The chain is built from TRBV5-4 and TRBJ2-5, with 11 bases matching TRBD2. The CDR3 sequence is 15 residues long. Germline CDR1 and CDR2: SGHNT and YYREEE (reference sequence). CDR3 in amino acids: CASSSSGGYLESQYF. Here the CDR3 DNA reads TGTGCCAGCAGTTCTAGCGGGGGGTACTTAGAGTCCCAGTACTTC.

This chain links TRBV11-3 with TRBJ1-3; D uncertain. The length of the CDR3 is 15 residues. Germline loops: CDR1 SGHNT, CDR2 YENEEA. With 4 bases removed from V and 2 bases from J, the gap between germline ends came to 12 bases. CDR3: CASSSSRVTGNTIYF. CDR3 nucleotide sequence: TGTGCCAGCAGCTCTTCCCGGGTGACTGGAAACACCATATATTTT.

Only one count was recorded for this clone. The chain carries TRBV5-1 and TRBJ2-1, with D possibly TRBD2 on 6 matching bases. The germline V and J ends were trimmed by 4 bases and 0 bases, with 14 bases remaining between them. Germline V gene data show CDR1 as SGHRS and CDR2 as YFSETQ. This CDR3 contains 16 residues. Written as DNA, the CDR3 is TGCGCCAGCAGCCCAGGGACTTCCAGCTCCTACAATGAGCAGTTCTTC. Translation: CASSPGTSSSYNEQFF.

The gene calls are TRBV6-1 and TRBJ2-3; TRBD2 aligns across 9 bases. Germline CDR1 and CDR2: MNHNS and SASEGT. There are 21 residues in the CDR3. The junction had 20 bases not matched to a gene; V was cut back by 2 bases and J by 2 bases. The CDR3 DNA sequence: TGTGCCAGCAGTGAACCTCGACCCAAAGAGCGGGGGGCGAGGTACACAGATACGCAGTATTTT. Protein: CASSEPRPKERGARYTDTQYF.

The CDR3 loop reads CASTLLAGGGEQFF. The CDR3 DNA sequence: TGTGCCAGCACCCTGTTAGCGGGAGGCGGTGAGCAGTTCTTC. This rearrangement joins TRBV2 to TRBJ2-1; 10 bases match TRBD2. This CDR3 has 14 residues. CDR1 is SNHLY and CDR2 is FYNNEI in the germline V gene. V lost 7 bases and J lost 9; bases outside the gene matches: 9.

This clone has a single count. The J gene is TRBJ1-2, the V gene TRBV7-2; 9 bases fit TRBD1. Losses at the gene ends were 1 base for V and 5 bases for J; bases not matched to a gene: 5. The germline V gene encodes CDR1 SGHTA and CDR2 FQGNSA. The CDR3 is 15 residues long. The CDR3 nucleotides are TGTGCCAGCAGCTTAGGGCACGGGACAGGGTATGGCTACACCTTC. Translating gives CASSLGHGTGYGYTF. The variable domain in full, with the rest retrieved from reference TRBV7-2 and TRBJ1-2, is GAGVSQSPSNKVTEKGKDVELRCDPISGHTALYWYRQSLGQGLEFLIYFQGNSAPDKSGLPSDRFSAERTGGSVSTLTIQRTQQEDSAVYLCASSLGHGTGYGYTFGSGTRLTVV.

CDR3 bases: TGCGCCAGCAGTGAACAGAACTATGGCTACACCTTC. Translating gives CASSEQNYGYTF. The chain is built from TRBV10-2 and TRBJ1-2; D not certain. The V and J ends lost 3 bases and 2 bases respectively, with 4 bases between them. The germline gives CDR1 WSHSY, CDR2 SAAADI. This CDR3 contains 12 residues.

This rearrangement joins TRBV6-1 to TRBJ1-3, with 7 bases aligning to TRBD1. The CDR3 contains 13 residues. V dropped 8 bases and J dropped 0; count of bases not matched to a gene: 1. Germline assignment: CDR1 MNHNS and CDR2 SASEGT. In DNA form, the CDR3 reads TGTGCCAGCCGGGACAGCTCTGGAAACACCATATATTTT. As protein: CASRDSSGNTIYF.

With respect to this clone: Other DNA sequences in the sample encode the same CDR3. The rearrangement uses TRBV5-1 and TRBJ1-5; D may be TRBD1 (5 bases). The ends were cut back, 0 bases at V and 5 bases at J, with 6 bases in the middle. The germline V gene encodes CDR1 SGHRS and CDR2 YFSETQ. The CDR3 covers 13 residues. The CDR3 here is CASSLGGDQPQHF. Written as DNA, the CDR3 is TGCGCCAGCAGCTTGGGAGGGGATCAGCCCCAGCATTTT.

This chain uses TRBV18 with TRBJ1-2, with TRBD1 identical over 12 bases. The CDR3 extends over 14 amino acids. Germline values: CDR1 KGHSH, CDR2 LQKENI. V lost 5 bases, J lost 4 bases, and 2 bases stayed unmatched. CDR3 region: CASSSGQGAYGYTF. In DNA form, the CDR3 reads TGTGCCAGCTCATCGGGACAGGGGGCCTATGGCTACACCTTC. Supplemented by reference TRBV18 and TRBJ1-2, the full variable domain reads NAGVMQNPRHLVRRRGQEARLRCSPMKGHSHVYWYRQLPEEGLKFMVYLQKENIIDESGMPKERFSAEFPKEGPSILRIQQVVRGDSAAYFCASSSGQGAYGYTFGSGTRLTVV.

The chain combines TRBV29-1 with TRBJ1-1; D possibly corresponds to TRBD1 (5 bases). Per the germline V gene, CDR1 is SQVTM and CDR2 is ANQGSEA. This CDR3 contains 13 residues. V gave up 4 bases and J gave up 5 bases, with 14 bases separating them. Here the CDR3 DNA reads TGCAGCGTTGGCCCCAGGGCTGGGACTGAAGCTTTCTTT. Translation: CSVGPRAGTEAFF.

V gene TRBV19 combines with J gene TRBJ1-5; perhaps TRBD1 as D (5 bases). In germline, CDR1 is LNHDA, CDR2 SQIVND (reference sequence). CDR3 length equals 13 residues. V was cut by 7 bases and J by 5 bases, with 12 bases left in between. The CDR3: CASKSREDQPQHF. CDR3 nucleotide sequence: TGTGCCAGTAAGTCCAGGGAGGATCAGCCCCAGCATTTT. The variable domain in full, completed from reference TRBV19 and TRBJ1-5, reads DGGITQSPKYLFRKEGQNVTLSCEQNLNHDAMYWYRQDPGQGLRLIYYSQIVNDFQKGDIAEGYSVSREKKESFPLTVTSAQKNPTAFYLCASKSREDQPQHFGDGTRLSIL.

This clone was counted once. The chain carries TRBV27 and TRBJ1-2; the D gene is possibly TRBD1 (5 bases). Deletions cut 2 bases from V and 7 bases from J, with 14 bases between. CDR1 MNHEY and CDR2 SMNVEV come from the germline V gene (reference sequence). This CDR3 is 14 amino acids long. The CDR3 spells CASSLIGAEGGYTF. The CDR3 DNA follows: TGTGCCAGCAGTTTAATTGGGGCTGAGGGTGGCTACACCTTC.

The chain links TRBV11-2 to TRBJ2-1; TRBD2 is a possible D gene (5 bases). CDR3 length: 15 residues. CDR1 SGHAT and CDR2 FQNNGV come from the germline V gene. Trimming removed 5 bases at V and 7 bases at J, with 18 bases between. CDR3 residues: CASSPNRVPGNEQFF. Here the CDR3 DNA reads TGTGCCAGCAGCCCCAATCGGGTACCGGGGAATGAGCAGTTCTTC.

This chain uses TRBV7-9 with TRBJ2-7, with 11 bases matching TRBD2. In germline, CDR1 is SEHNR, CDR2 FQNEAQ (reference sequence). Trimming removed 5 bases from V and 5 bases from J; junction bases left unmatched: 5. The CDR3 contains 14 residues. CDR3: CASSLTSGNDEQYF. In DNA form, the CDR3 reads TGTGCCAGCAGCCTGACTAGCGGGAACGACGAGCAGTACTTC.

The gene calls are TRBV6-1 and TRBJ2-1, with D unresolved. The V gene lost 0 bases and the J gene lost 9 bases, with 9 bases spanning the gap. The length of the CDR3 is 13 residues. Germline V gives CDR1 MNHNS, CDR2 SASEGT. This CDR3 is CASSEAIVGEQFF. The CDR3 nucleotides read TGTGCCAGCAGTGAAGCGATAGTCGGTGAGCAGTTCTTC.

The V gene is TRBV10-1, the J gene TRBJ2-7; the match to TRBD2 covers 14 bases. J gave up 3 bases and V 4 bases, and 2 bases lay outside the gene matches. This CDR3 has 15 amino acids. The V gene's germline CDR1 is WNHNN and CDR2 SYGVQD (reference sequence). The CDR3 DNA follows: TGCGCCAGCAGTGGGGGGACTAGCGGGAGCTACGAGCAGTACTTC. Encoded protein: CASSGGTSGSYEQYF.